This T cell receptor (beta chain) was sequenced in a study of blood T cell repertoires in COVID-19. The junction had 6 bases not matched to a gene; V was cut back by 5 bases and J by 2 bases. The length of the CDR3 is 15 residues. Per germline, CDR1 MNHNY and CDR2 SVGAGI (reference sequence). Repertoires were generated with immunoSEQ multiplex PCR, while TCRdb's copy carries only in-frame clones and drops some. The profile covers about 100,000 clones, with roughly 84% appearing a single time and less than 2% taken by the ten largest. The TCR comes from a man in his 70s with active or convalescent COVID-19. Material: peripheral blood. This sequence joins TRBV6-6 and TRBJ2-1; 7 bases line up with TRBD1. CDR3 amino acids: CASSKQGSTYNEQFF. CDR3 coding DNA: TGTGCCAGCAGTAAACAGGGGAGCACCTACAATGAGCAGTTCTTC.